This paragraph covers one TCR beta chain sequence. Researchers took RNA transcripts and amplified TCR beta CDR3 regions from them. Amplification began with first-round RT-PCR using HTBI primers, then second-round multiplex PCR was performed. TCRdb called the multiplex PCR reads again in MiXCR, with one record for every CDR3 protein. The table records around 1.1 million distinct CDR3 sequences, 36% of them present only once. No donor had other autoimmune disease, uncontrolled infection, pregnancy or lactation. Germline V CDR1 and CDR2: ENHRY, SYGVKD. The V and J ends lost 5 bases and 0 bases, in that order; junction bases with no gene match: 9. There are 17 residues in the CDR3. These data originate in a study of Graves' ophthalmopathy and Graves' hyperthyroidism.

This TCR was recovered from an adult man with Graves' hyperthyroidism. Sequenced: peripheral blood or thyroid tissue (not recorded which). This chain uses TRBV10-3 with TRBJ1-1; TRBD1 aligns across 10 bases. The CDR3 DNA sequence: TGTGCCATCAGTCTAAGGACAGGGGGGAACATGAACACTGAAGCTTTCTTT. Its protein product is CAISLRTGGNMNTEAFF.